These 9 T cell receptor beta chains share one sample of origin, sequenced in a study of cytomegalovirus exposure and HLA in healthy donors. It was with 60 Vbeta and 13 Jbeta primers that the PCR ran. Using immunoSEQ multiplex PCR, the repertoire was profiled, and TCRdb retains in-frame clones only, with some absent. The sample includes approximately 110,000 clones, 67% of them seen just once. The sequenced sample consisted of PBMCs. These receptors were taken from a man aged 18 to 30 in good health and CMV-seropositive.

The chain recombines TRBV7-9 with TRBJ2-1; unclear D gene. The CDR3 has 12 residues. Germline CDR1 SEHNR, CDR2 FQNEAQ (reference sequence). V lost 8 bases to trimming and J lost 2 bases, with 7 bases between them. DNA of the CDR3: TGTGCCAGCCTGGAGCCCTACAATGAGCAGTTCTTC. Its translation: CASLEPYNEQFF.

The sample holds a few counts of this clone. The chain carries TRBV28 and TRBJ1-2, with D tentatively TRBD1 (5 bases). V was cut by 4 bases and J by 4 bases, with 13 bases left in between. Per germline, CDR1 MDHEN and CDR2 SYDVKM. The CDR3 runs to 14 residues. This CDR3 reads CASSSPRVLYGYTF. The CDR3, as DNA: TGTGCCAGCAGTTCCCCCAGGGTTCTCTATGGCTACACCTTC.

The chain joins TRBV6-1 to TRBJ2-5, with TRBD1 matching over 12 bases. The CDR3 spans 19 residues. J was trimmed by 0 bases and V by 3 bases; bases with no gene match: 11. Germline loops: CDR1 MNHNS, CDR2 SASEGT. The CDR3 loop reads CASSDGGTGGTWYQETQYF. The CDR3 region has the DNA TGTGCCAGCAGTGATGGGGGGACAGGGGGCACCTGGTACCAAGAGACCCAGTACTTC.

The chain combines TRBV5-4 with TRBJ1-2; 9 bases are a match to TRBD1. Per germline, CDR1 SGHNT and CDR2 YYREEE (reference sequence). The CDR3 has 15 residues. V dropped 4 bases and J dropped 5; count of bases not matched to a gene: 9. The CDR3 loop is CASSTRGDRAYGYTF. As DNA, the CDR3 is TGTGCCAGCAGCACCCGCGGGGACAGGGCGTATGGCTACACCTTC. Full variable domain (remainder filled in from reference TRBV5-4 and TRBJ1-2): ETGVTQSPTHLIKTRGQQVTLRCSSQSGHNTVSWYQQALGQGPQFIFQYYREEENGRGNFPPRFSGLQFPNYSSELNVNALELDDSALYLCASSTRGDRAYGYTFGSGTRLTVV.

This clone was found once. The rearrangement links TRBV9 to TRBJ2-5, with a weak D call TRBD2 (7 bases). Germline loops: CDR1 SGDLS, CDR2 YYNGEE. The CDR3 spans 18 residues. Trimming left V 2 bases short and J 5 bases short, with 25 bases between. CDR3 in amino acids: CASSVKWGGPRVRETQYF. CDR3 in DNA: TGTGCCAGCAGCGTTAAGTGGGGGGGCCCCAGGGTCCGTGAGACCCAGTACTTC.

The rearrangement uses TRBV25-1 and TRBJ1-2, with 8 positions matching TRBD1. The germline CDR1 and CDR2 sequences are MGHDK and SYGVNS. CDR3 length: 13 amino acids. Losses at the gene ends were 3 bases for V and 10 bases for J; bases not matched to a gene: 7. CDR3 nucleotides: TGTGCCAGCAGTGATCAGGGGGCTCCAGTCTACACCTTC. Amino acids: CASSDQGAPVYTF.

The V and J genes are TRBV15 and TRBJ1-2; TRBD1 is a possible D gene (6 bases). This CDR3 contains 15 residues. Trimming removed 0 bases from V and 7 bases from J, with 15 bases in between. From germline, CDR1 is LNHNV and CDR2 YYDKDF (reference sequence). The CDR3 reads CATSRDTGSSGGYTF. The CDR3 nucleotides are TGTGCCACCAGCAGAGATACAGGGTCTTCAGGTGGCTACACCTTC.

V is TRBV5-1 and J is TRBJ2-7; 8 nucleotides line up with TRBD2. This CDR3 spans 18 amino acids. V lost 4 bases to trimming and J lost 2 bases; unmatched junction nucleotides: 17. Germline-derived CDR1 and CDR2 are SGHRS and YFSETQ. The CDR3 coding sequence is TGCGCCAGCAGCCTCTTGACAGCGGATCGGGGGGGCGCCTACGAGCAGTACTTC. This codes for CASSLLTADRGGAYEQYF. The entire variable domain, with the rest obtained from reference TRBV5-1 and TRBJ2-7, is as follows: KAGVTQTPRYLIKTRGQQVTLSCSPISGHRSVSWYQQTPGQGLQFLFEYFSETQRNKGNFPGRFSGRQFSNSRSEMNVSTLELGDSALYLCASSLLTADRGGAYEQYFGPGTRLTVT.

In this sample, this clone turned up a few times. The chain recombines TRBV18 with TRBJ2-2; a possible D gene is TRBD1 (6 bases). The V end lost 3 bases, the J end lost 5 bases, and 13 bases lay between the germline ends. CDR3 length: 15 amino acids. CDR1 is KGHSH and CDR2 is LQKENI in the germline V gene. For the CDR3, the DNA is TGTGCCAGCTCACCGTCAGGACAGACGACCGGGGAGCTGTTTTTT. Translation: CASSPSGQTTGELFF.